A selection of T cell receptor beta chains follows, all from one sample in a study of Graves' ophthalmopathy and Graves' hyperthyroidism. One entry per CDR3 protein, called by TCRdb with MiXCR from the multiplex PCR reads. The data hold roughly 160,000 distinct CDR3 sequences, with roughly 37% observed a single time. Source material: peripheral blood. These receptors originate from a woman in her forties with Graves' ophthalmopathy. Both conserved end residues are part of each CDR3. Fields, in order: J gene, clone size, D gene, V gene, CDR3 DNA, CDR3 protein. The D gene is left open where the match is weak. Size is stated for part of the rows, as once, few or many counts, or as a class when the clone is expanded.

j_call: TRBJ2-7; clone_size: once; d_call: TRBD1; v_call: TRBV30; cdr3_nt: TGTGCCTGGAGTGCGGACAGGGGGACCTACGAGCAGTACTTC; cdr3_aa: CAWSADRGTYEQYF
j_call: TRBJ2-7; clone_size: -; d_call: -; v_call: TRBV20-1; cdr3_nt: TGCAGTGCCCTGTCGGGACCAACCTACGAGCAGTACTTC; cdr3_aa: CSALSGPTYEQYF
j_call: TRBJ2-2; clone_size: -; d_call: -; v_call: TRBV6-1; cdr3_nt: TGTGCCAGCTTCTGGGGGGCGGGACTAAGGGGGGAGCTGTTTTTT; cdr3_aa: CASFWGAGLRGELFF
j_call: TRBJ1-2; clone_size: many; d_call: -; v_call: TRBV28; cdr3_nt: TGTGCCAGCAGTTTACACCCCCTTGAGGCTGGCTACACCTTC; cdr3_aa: CASSLHPLEAGYTF
j_call: TRBJ2-7; clone_size: -; d_call: -; v_call: TRBV14; cdr3_nt: TGTGCCAGCAGCCAAGGCGGGACCGGGAGCGAGCAGTACTTC; cdr3_aa: CASSQGGTGSEQYF
j_call: TRBJ2-7; clone_size: -; d_call: -; v_call: TRBV16; cdr3_nt: TGTGCCAGCAGCCAATTCGGCCAGGGATCCTACGAGCAGTACTTC; cdr3_aa: CASSQFGQGSYEQYF
j_call: TRBJ2-5; clone_size: -; d_call: -; v_call: TRBV27; cdr3_nt: TGTGCCAGCAGTTTGTGGAGGGGACCTCAAGAGACCCAGTACTTC; cdr3_aa: CASSLWRGPQETQYF
j_call: TRBJ1-1; clone_size: many; d_call: -; v_call: TRBV4-3; cdr3_nt: TGCGCCAGCAGCCCCGGCCTCCAAAACACTGAAGCTTTCTTT; cdr3_aa: CASSPGLQNTEAFF
j_call: TRBJ1-1; clone_size: -; d_call: -; v_call: TRBV12-3/TRBV12-4; cdr3_nt: TGTGCCAGCAGTTCTCCCTTGGGCAGTATGAACACTGAAGCTTTCTTT; cdr3_aa: CASSSPLGSMNTEAFF
j_call: TRBJ2-7; clone_size: few; d_call: -; v_call: TRBV6-2/TRBV6-3; cdr3_nt: TGTGCCAGCAGTTACGGGGAGCACTACGAGCAGTACTTC; cdr3_aa: CASSYGEHYEQYF
j_call: TRBJ1-1; clone_size: -; d_call: -; v_call: TRBV6-1; cdr3_nt: TGTGCCAGCAGGCCGTATAGAACTAGGACTGAAGCTTTCTTT; cdr3_aa: CASRPYRTRTEAFF
j_call: TRBJ2-7; clone_size: -; d_call: -; v_call: TRBV12-3/TRBV12-4; cdr3_nt: TGTGCCAGCAGTTTAGTTGGCATGACCTACGAGCAGTACTTC; cdr3_aa: CASSLVGMTYEQYF
j_call: TRBJ1-5; clone_size: many; d_call: -; v_call: TRBV6-5; cdr3_nt: TGTGCCAGCAGTCTGCATGGGGGTACAGGGCAGCCCCAGCATTTT; cdr3_aa: CASSLHGGTGQPQHF
j_call: TRBJ1-3; clone_size: -; d_call: TRBD1; v_call: TRBV7-8; cdr3_nt: TGTGCCAGCAGCTTAGGGACAGGGAGCTCTGGAAACACCATATATTTT; cdr3_aa: CASSLGTGSSGNTIYF
j_call: TRBJ1-2; clone_size: -; d_call: -; v_call: TRBV6-5; cdr3_nt: TGTGCCAGCAGTTCGGGACTCCGGTCTGGCTACACCTTC; cdr3_aa: CASSSGLRSGYTF
j_call: TRBJ2-7; clone_size: -; d_call: TRBD2; v_call: TRBV28; cdr3_nt: TGTGCCAGCAGTTCCCTGATAGCGGGAGGTTACGAGCAGTACTTC; cdr3_aa: CASSSLIAGGYEQYF
j_call: TRBJ2-7; clone_size: -; d_call: -; v_call: TRBV24-1; cdr3_nt: TGTGCCACCAGTGATCCTACTAGCAGCTACGAGCAGTACTTC; cdr3_aa: CATSDPTSSYEQYF
j_call: TRBJ2-2; clone_size: -; d_call: -; v_call: TRBV6-4; cdr3_nt: TGTGCCAGCAGAGGGTCAATTAACACCGGGGAGCTGTTTTTT; cdr3_aa: CASRGSINTGELFF
j_call: TRBJ1-2; clone_size: many; d_call: -; v_call: TRBV7-9; cdr3_nt: TGTGCCAGCAGAACAGGGTCCCACAACTATGGCTACACCTTC; cdr3_aa: CASRTGSHNYGYTF
j_call: TRBJ2-5; clone_size: many; d_call: -; v_call: TRBV15; cdr3_nt: TGTGCCACCAGCAGCCCCGCGGTGGGCAGAGGGGAGACCCAGTACTTC; cdr3_aa: CATSSPAVGRGETQYF
j_call: TRBJ2-6; clone_size: -; d_call: -; v_call: TRBV6-2/TRBV6-3; cdr3_nt: TGTGCCAGCAGTTACAACTCTGGGGCCAACGTCCTGACTTTC; cdr3_aa: CASSYNSGANVLTF
j_call: TRBJ2-7; clone_size: -; d_call: TRBD2; v_call: TRBV4-3; cdr3_nt: TGCGCCAGCAGCCAGGCCCCGGGACTAGCTTTCCACGAGCAGTACTTC; cdr3_aa: CASSQAPGLAFHEQYF
j_call: TRBJ1-2; clone_size: -; d_call: -; v_call: TRBV25-1; cdr3_nt: TGTGCCAGCAGAGGGGGGATCGGCTATGGCTACACCTTC; cdr3_aa: CASRGGIGYGYTF
j_call: TRBJ1-5; clone_size: -; d_call: -; v_call: TRBV12-3/TRBV12-4; cdr3_nt: TGTGCCAGCAGAGAGACGGGCAATCAGCCCCAGCATTTT; cdr3_aa: CASRETGNQPQHF
j_call: TRBJ2-7; clone_size: -; d_call: -; v_call: TRBV6-5; cdr3_nt: TGTGCCAGCAGTTACAGCGGCCGAGGGGGGAAGACCTACGAGCAGTACTTC; cdr3_aa: CASSYSGRGGKTYEQYF
j_call: TRBJ2-7; clone_size: many; d_call: -; v_call: TRBV7-9; cdr3_nt: TGTGCCAGCAGCCCCGGGACACCCTACGAGCAGTACTTC; cdr3_aa: CASSPGTPYEQYF
j_call: TRBJ2-5; clone_size: -; d_call: TRBD2; v_call: TRBV20-1; cdr3_nt: TGCAGTGCTAGAGCTAGCGGGGGCCCAAACTTC; cdr3_aa: CSARASGGPNF
j_call: TRBJ1-5; clone_size: many; d_call: -; v_call: TRBV6-5; cdr3_nt: TGTGCCAGCAAGGCCACAGGGATCAGCAATCAGCCCCAGCATTTT; cdr3_aa: CASKATGISNQPQHF
j_call: TRBJ1-5; clone_size: many; d_call: TRBD1; v_call: TRBV27; cdr3_nt: TGTGCCAGCAGCCCAGGGACAGGGAGGCAGCCCCAGCATTTT; cdr3_aa: CASSPGTGRQPQHF
j_call: TRBJ2-2; clone_size: -; d_call: TRBD2; v_call: TRBV28; cdr3_nt: TGTGCCAGCAGGTTTCGGGAGGAGAACACCGGGGAGCTGTTTTTT; cdr3_aa: CASRFREENTGELFF
j_call: TRBJ2-7; clone_size: many; d_call: TRBD1; v_call: TRBV10-3; cdr3_nt: TGTGCCATCAGTCCAGACAGGGGGGGCACTTACGAGCAGTACTTC; cdr3_aa: CAISPDRGGTYEQYF
j_call: TRBJ2-7; clone_size: many; d_call: -; v_call: TRBV15; cdr3_nt: TGTGCCACCAGCAGAGGAGGGAACCACGAGCAGTACTTC; cdr3_aa: CATSRGGNHEQYF
j_call: TRBJ1-1; clone_size: many; d_call: -; v_call: TRBV5-1; cdr3_nt: TGCGCCAGCAGCTTTGGGGGGACTGAAGCTTTCTTT; cdr3_aa: CASSFGGTEAFF
j_call: TRBJ1-1; clone_size: few; d_call: -; v_call: TRBV6-2/TRBV6-3; cdr3_nt: TGTGCCAGCACCGTAAAAAGCGGTGGCACTGAAGCTTTCTTT; cdr3_aa: CASTVKSGGTEAFF
j_call: TRBJ1-2; clone_size: -; d_call: TRBD1; v_call: TRBV6-1; cdr3_nt: TGTGCCAGCAGGCTGGACAGGGGCAACTATGGCTACACCTTC; cdr3_aa: CASRLDRGNYGYTF
j_call: TRBJ1-1; clone_size: -; d_call: TRBD1; v_call: TRBV29-1; cdr3_nt: TGCAGCGTCCAGATGGGACAGGGAGGGACGACAGCTTTCTTT; cdr3_aa: CSVQMGQGGTTAFF
j_call: TRBJ1-2; clone_size: many; d_call: -; v_call: TRBV28; cdr3_nt: TGTGCCAGCATCACTGGTGGCAGCGACTATGTAGACTACACCTTC; cdr3_aa: CASITGGSDYVDYTF
j_call: TRBJ1-5; clone_size: once; d_call: -; v_call: TRBV6-1; cdr3_nt: TGTGCCAGCGTGTGGACCGGGGGCAATCAGCCCCAGCATTTT; cdr3_aa: CASVWTGGNQPQHF
j_call: TRBJ2-6; clone_size: many; d_call: -; v_call: TRBV27; cdr3_nt: TGTGCCAGTAAGGGGTCTGGGGCCAACGTCCTGACTTTC; cdr3_aa: CASKGSGANVLTF
j_call: TRBJ1-1; clone_size: many; d_call: -; v_call: TRBV12-3/TRBV12-4; cdr3_nt: TGTGCCAGCAGTCAAACCCGATTCCGGGGCTGGGCTGAAGCTTTCTTT; cdr3_aa: CASSQTRFRGWAEAFF
j_call: TRBJ2-7; clone_size: -; d_call: -; v_call: TRBV6-1; cdr3_nt: TGTGCCAGCTCGTCCGGGCTCACCAGCGAGCAGTACTTC; cdr3_aa: CASSSGLTSEQYF
j_call: TRBJ1-2; clone_size: few; d_call: TRBD1; v_call: TRBV6-1; cdr3_nt: TGTGCCAGCAGTGCGACAGGGGCCTATGGCTACACCTTC; cdr3_aa: CASSATGAYGYTF
j_call: TRBJ2-5; clone_size: many; d_call: TRBD2; v_call: TRBV13; cdr3_nt: TGTGCCAGCAGCTCAAAGCGGGGGGGCAGGGAGACCCAGTACTTC; cdr3_aa: CASSSKRGGRETQYF